Presented here are 21 T cell receptor beta chains from one specimen sequenced in a study of shared clonotypes between healthy human individuals. Some clones are missing from TCRdb's copy, which holds only in-frame ones; the method was immunoSEQ multiplex PCR. The profile shows under 1,100,000 clones, about 75% of them singletons. Sample: memory CD4+ T cells sorted from blood. Noted subset: CD45RA-negative fraction. The receptor set was obtained from a man between 18 and 29 years old in good health.

The rearrangement uses TRBV5-1 and TRBJ2-3; 7 bases align to TRBD2. Trimming cost V 7 bases and J 1 base; bases outside gene matches: 6. Germline V gene data show CDR1 as SGHRS and CDR2 as YFSETQ. The CDR3 has 14 residues. The DNA for the CDR3 is TGCGCCAGCTTGGGGGAGGGCCGCACAGATACGCAGTATTTT. Its translation: CASLGEGRTDTQYF.

This clone was seen just once. This chain links TRBV18 with TRBJ2-7, with D perhaps given as TRBD1 or TRBD2 (5 bases each). The CDR3 runs 13 residues. CDR1 and CDR2 (germline): KGHSH, LQKENI. Trimming pared 6 bases from V and 6 bases from J, leaving 15 bases between. The CDR3, as DNA: TGTGCCAGCTCCCAAGGGGAGAGTCGCGAGCAGTACTTC. Its protein product is CASSQGESREQYF.

The V and J genes are TRBV2 and TRBJ2-3; a weak D match, TRBD2 (6 bases). The ends were cut back, 6 bases at V and 5 bases at J, with 18 bases in the middle. The CDR3 length is 15 residues. Germline V gives CDR1 SNHLY, CDR2 FYNNEI. As DNA, the CDR3 is TGTGCCAGCAGCCACCAACGTCGCGGGGAAGATACGCAGTATTTT. Translated: CASSHQRRGEDTQYF.

This rearrangement joins TRBV2 to TRBJ2-2; D not certain. The germline V and J ends were trimmed by 4 bases and 2 bases, with 5 bases remaining between them. This CDR3 spans 13 amino acids. Germline loops: CDR1 SNHLY, CDR2 FYNNEI. For the CDR3, the DNA is TGTGCCAGCAGTGCCGCAAACACCGGGGAGCTGTTTTTT. Protein product: CASSAANTGELFF.

The genes are TRBV14 and TRBJ2-2; 7 bases line up with TRBD2. Trimming removed 4 bases from V and 4 bases from J; junction bases left unmatched: 6. Germline CDR1 reads SGHDN; CDR2 reads FVKESK. The CDR3 has 15 amino acids. The CDR3 spells CASSPRLAGTGELFF. The CDR3 DNA reads as TGTGCCAGCAGCCCCCGACTAGCAGGCACCGGGGAGCTGTTTTTT.

J is TRBJ2-3 and V is TRBV11-3; D is unresolved. CDR3 length: 12 residues. Germline-derived CDR1 and CDR2 are SGHNT and YENEEA. The V gene lost 6 bases and the J gene lost 3 bases, with 7 bases spanning the gap. The CDR3 loop reads CASSHGTDTQYF. The CDR3 coding sequence is TGTGCCAGCAGTCATGGGACAGATACGCAGTATTTT.

The rearrangement joins TRBV4-2 to TRBJ1-2; the D gene is possibly TRBD1 (6 bases). CDR3 length: 15 amino acids. Germline V gene sequence: CDR1 LGHNA, CDR2 YNFKEQ. The V end was cut by 0 bases, the J end by 4 bases, with 12 bases between. The CDR3 DNA sequence: TGTGCCAGCAGCCAAGATTGGGACAAGACCTATGGCTACACCTTC. As protein: CASSQDWDKTYGYTF.

This chain uses TRBV6-6 with TRBJ2-7, with D perhaps TRBD1 or TRBD2 (5 bases each). The CDR3 runs 14 residues. V was trimmed by 5 bases and J by 0 bases, leaving 11 bases between them. Germline V gene sequence: CDR1 MNHNY, CDR2 SVGAGI (reference sequence). Here the CDR3 reads CASSPGTYSYEQYF. The CDR3 DNA reads TGTGCCAGCAGTCCCGGGACGTACTCCTACGAGCAGTACTTC.

To note about this clone: Other nucleotide sequences from this sample produce the same CDR3. The chain has TRBV30 and TRBJ1-2, with D unresolved. Deletions cut 0 bases from V and 6 bases from J, with 5 bases between. The germline V gene has CDR1 GTSNPN and CDR2 SVGIG (reference sequence). The CDR3 length is 11 residues. CDR3 in DNA: TGTGCCTGGAGTGTTTACCATGGCTACACCTTC. Its protein product is CAWSVYHGYTF.

This sequence joins TRBV30 and TRBJ1-2; tentative D call: TRBD1 (6 bases). Trimming left V 3 bases short and J 0 bases short, with 14 bases between. Germline assignment: CDR1 GTSNPN and CDR2 SVGIG (reference sequence). This CDR3 spans 15 amino acids. The CDR3 DNA follows: TGTGCCTGGAGCGAAGGGAACAGGGCTAACTATGGCTACACCTTC. Translated, it gives CAWSEGNRANYGYTF.

The CDR3 loop reads CASRILGQGGEKLFF. The CDR3 DNA follows: TGTGCCAGCAGGATATTAGGACAGGGAGGTGAAAAACTGTTTTTT. The V gene is TRBV6-1, the J gene TRBJ1-4, with TRBD1 matching over 8 bases. Germline CDR1 is MNHNS and CDR2 is SASEGT. CDR3 length: 15 amino acids. The trim removed 6 bases at V and 7 bases at J, leaving 10 bases unmatched.

This chain uses TRBV5-4 with TRBJ1-2; no clear D. The CDR3 covers 15 residues. Trimming removed 1 base at V and 4 bases at J, with 14 bases between. Per the germline V gene, CDR1 is SGHNT and CDR2 is YYREEE (reference sequence). This CDR3 reads CASSLSGPGSYGYTF. Here the CDR3 DNA reads TGTGCCAGCAGCTTGTCAGGTCCGGGGAGCTATGGCTACACCTTC. Full variable domain (remainder filled in from reference TRBV5-4 and TRBJ1-2): ETGVTQSPTHLIKTRGQQVTLRCSSQSGHNTVSWYQQALGQGPQFIFQYYREEENGRGNFPPRFSGLQFPNYSSELNVNALELDDSALYLCASSLSGPGSYGYTFGSGTRLTVV.

This clone occurred once. At one boundary the junction diverges from the germline segment, which might be a read error. The chain carries TRBV27 and TRBJ2-2; 11 positions agree with TRBD2. The CDR3 is made up of 18 amino acids. In germline, CDR1 is MNHEY, CDR2 SMNVEV (reference sequence). As DNA, the CDR3 is TGTGCCAGCAGTCCAATCACACTAGCGGGAGTGCCAACCGGGGGGCTGTTTTTT. Encoded protein: CASSPITLAGVPTGGLFF.

The chain couples TRBV19 to TRBJ1-3; a weak D match, TRBD1 (6 bases). The CDR3 has 14 amino acids. Germline assignment: CDR1 LNHDA and CDR2 SQIVND (reference sequence). V gave up 7 bases and J gave up 2 bases, with 12 bases separating them. The CDR3 loop reads CASKTQGAGNTIYF. In nucleotides, the CDR3 is TGTGCCAGTAAGACACAGGGAGCTGGAAACACCATATATTTT.

The chain joins TRBV6-1 to TRBJ2-7, with D possibly TRBD2 on 6 matching bases. V lost 6 bases, J lost 5 bases, and 14 bases lay in between. The germline CDR1 and CDR2 sequences are MNHNS and SASEGT. The CDR3 has 13 amino acids. CDR3 coding DNA: TGTGCCAGCAGGGCGGGACTGCAAAACGAGCAGTACTTC. Translating it yields CASRAGLQNEQYF.

J is TRBJ2-3 and V is TRBV25-1; D ambiguous. The ends were cut back, 7 bases at V and 0 bases at J, with 11 bases in the middle. Germline V gene sequence: CDR1 MGHDK, CDR2 SYGVNS. This CDR3 contains 14 residues. The CDR3 DNA reads as TGTGCCAGCAAGCAGCGTCTAAGCACAGATACGCAGTATTTT. This codes for CASKQRLSTDTQYF.

This rearrangement joins TRBV27 to TRBJ1-2, with a weak D call TRBD1 (5 bases). Per the germline V gene, CDR1 is MNHEY and CDR2 is SMNVEV (reference sequence). Trimming stripped 5 bases from V and 0 bases from J, with 16 bases between. The CDR3 covers 16 residues. Written as DNA, the CDR3 is TGTGCCAGCAGTACCTTAACAGGACAATCTAACTATGGCTACACCTTC. Translation: CASSTLTGQSNYGYTF.

This clone was counted once. The V and J genes are TRBV20-1 and TRBJ1-5, with no clear D. The germline V and J ends were trimmed by 1 base and 9 bases, with 7 bases remaining between them. From germline, CDR1 is DFQATT and CDR2 SNEGSKA (reference sequence). CDR3 length: 11 amino acids. The CDR3 here is CSARGMGPQHF. The CDR3 coding sequence is TGCAGTGCTAGAGGTATGGGGCCCCAGCATTTT.

J is TRBJ2-1 and V is TRBV19, with 9 positions matching TRBD2. The V segment lost 5 bases and the J segment 0 bases; nucleotides outside the gene matches: 2. This CDR3 spans 15 amino acids. Germline CDR1 reads LNHDA; CDR2 reads SQIVND (reference sequence). The DNA for the CDR3 is TGTGCCAGTAGTCAGACTAGCGGCTCCTACAATGAGCAGTTCTTC. Amino acids: CASSQTSGSYNEQFF.

The CDR3 DNA sequence: TGTGCCAGCAGCGCACAAAGGGAGCAGGGGGTCGGGACTGAAGCTTTCTTT. Its translation is CASSAQREQGVGTEAFF. The chain has TRBV11-2 and TRBJ1-1; TRBD1 aligns across 7 bases. V was clipped by 5 bases and J by 5 bases; unmatched bases: 17. The CDR3 extends over 17 amino acids. In germline, CDR1 is SGHAT, CDR2 FQNNGV.

The chain couples TRBV30 to TRBJ2-1; 7 nucleotides agree with TRBD2. CDR1 is GTSNPN, CDR2 SVGIG, per germline (reference sequence). The junction had 8 bases not matched to a gene; V was cut back by 3 bases and J by 6 bases. The CDR3 is made up of 14 amino acids. The CDR3 coding sequence is TGTGCCTGGAGCCCCCTGGGGGAGGGCAATGAGCAGTTCTTC. The encoded protein is CAWSPLGEGNEQFF.